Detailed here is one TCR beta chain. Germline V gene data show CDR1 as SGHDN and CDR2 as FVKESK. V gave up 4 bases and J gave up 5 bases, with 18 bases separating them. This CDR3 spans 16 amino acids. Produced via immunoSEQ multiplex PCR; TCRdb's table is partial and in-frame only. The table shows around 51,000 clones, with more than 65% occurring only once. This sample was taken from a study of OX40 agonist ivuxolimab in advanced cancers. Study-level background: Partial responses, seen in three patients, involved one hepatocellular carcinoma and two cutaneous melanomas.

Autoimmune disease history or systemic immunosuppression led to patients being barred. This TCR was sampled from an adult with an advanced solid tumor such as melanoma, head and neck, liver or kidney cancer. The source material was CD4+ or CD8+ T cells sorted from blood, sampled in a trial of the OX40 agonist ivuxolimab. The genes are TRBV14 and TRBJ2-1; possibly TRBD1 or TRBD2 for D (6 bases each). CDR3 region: CASSLGTPGVHNEQFF. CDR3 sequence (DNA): TGTGCCAGCAGCCTCGGGACTCCAGGGGTCCACAATGAGCAGTTCTTC.